The clone carrying this T cell receptor beta chain was detected only a few times. This record comes from a study of vaccination and CD4 T cells after COVID-19. TCRdb re-called the PCR reads through MiXCR, storing one row per CDR3 protein. The table shows 25,000 or so distinct CDR3 sequences, with 51% occurring only once. This CDR3 is built from 16 residues. The V end was cut by 6 bases, the J end by 2 bases, with 20 bases between. Germline V gene lookup returns CDR1 MNHNS and CDR2 SASEGT. The sequencing used CD4+ T cells from blood, collected before SARS-CoV-2 vaccination. This TCR was sampled from a human donor who had recovered from COVID-19. The V gene is TRBV6-1, the J gene TRBJ2-7; D possibly uses TRBD1 or TRBD2 (5 bases each). The CDR3 loop reads CASRLTGTDSAYEQYF. The CDR3 nucleotides read TGTGCCAGCAGATTAACCGGGACGGATTCCGCCTACGAGCAGTACTTC.